One and the same sample provided the 28 T cell receptor beta chains below, sequenced in a study of CD8+ T cells in alopecia areata. The treatment here: oral pan-JAK inhibitor, 5-10 mg twice daily. Both peripheral blood and punch biopsies of lesional scalp skin were obtained from patients who had alopecia areata. The authors extracted RNA and reverse transcribed it into cDNA as the sequencing template. Clones were sequenced by immunoSEQ multiplex PCR, and TCRdb holds only the in-frame ones, with some missing. The repertoire has fewer than 25,000 clones, 50% to 60% of them found once; the top ten carry around 8%. This specimen consisted of skin, obtained at week 4, from a patient treated with tofacitinib. These receptors came from a human donor with alopecia areata.

The rearrangement links TRBV2 to TRBJ1-2; D may be TRBD1 (5 bases). Germline V gene lookup returns CDR1 SNHLY and CDR2 FYNNEI. Trimming took 6 bases from V and 5 from J, leaving 16 bases between them. The CDR3 has 14 residues. CDR3 coding DNA: TGTGCCAGCAGGCCCGGGACGGGTTCTTATGGCTACACCTTC. It codes for CASRPGTGSYGYTF. Complete variable domain (other parts from reference TRBV2 and TRBJ1-2): EPEVTQTPSHQVTQMGQEVILRCVPISNHLYFYWYRQILGQKVEFLVSFYNNEISEKSEIFDDQFSVERPDGSNFTLKIRSTKLEDSAMYFCASRPGTGSYGYTFGSGTRLTVV.

The rearrangement links TRBV6-5 to TRBJ1-2; 7 nucleotides align to TRBD1. With 2 bases clipped from V and 4 bases from J, the junction kept 7 bases outside the gene matches. Germline lookup yields CDR1 MNHEY and CDR2 SVGAGI. The CDR3 is 15 residues long. The CDR3, as DNA: TGTGCCAGCAGTTACGCCGACAGGGCTCTCTATGGCTACACCTTC. Translation: CASSYADRALYGYTF.

This chain's CDR3 is CASSYSISFYGYTF. CDR3 nucleotide sequence: TGTGCCAGCAGTTACTCGATCTCCTTTTATGGCTACACCTTC. This chain links TRBV6-6 with TRBJ1-2; no definite D call. The V gene's germline CDR1 is MNHNY and CDR2 SVGAGI (reference sequence). The CDR3 totals 14 residues. Trimming stripped 0 bases from V and 5 bases from J, with 10 bases between.

V is TRBV11-2 and J is TRBJ2-1, with TRBD1 identical over 10 bases. The CDR3 is 16 residues long. Trimming at V came to 1 base and at J to 4 bases, leaving 4 bases not matched to a gene. CDR1 is SGHAT and CDR2 is FQNNGV in the germline V gene. In DNA, the CDR3 is TGTGCCAGCAGCTTAGGCGAGGACAGGGGGTACAATGAGCAGTTCTTC. As protein: CASSLGEDRGYNEQFF.

V and J are TRBV13 and TRBJ1-2; 7 bases line up with TRBD1. CDR3 length equals 15 residues. Germline trimming cut 5 bases from V and 0 bases from J; bases unmatched to any gene: 6. Per the germline V gene, CDR1 is PRHDT and CDR2 is FYEKMQ (reference sequence). The CDR3 DNA reads as TGTGCCAGCAGCGCGGGACAGCGAACTAACTATGGCTACACCTTC. Its protein is CASSAGQRTNYGYTF.

The table lists this clone with a few counts. The chain carries TRBV6-1 and TRBJ1-2; D might be TRBD1 (6 bases). CDR3 length equals 12 residues. Germline V gene data show CDR1 as MNHNS and CDR2 as SASEGT. V shed 6 bases and J shed 6 bases, with 11 bases lying between them. The CDR3 DNA is TGTGCCAGCAGAGCCAACAGGGATGGCTACACCTTC. Translating it yields CASRANRDGYTF.

This chain links TRBV5-1 with TRBJ1-6, with D perhaps TRBD1 (6 bases). Trimming took 0 bases from V and 9 from J, leaving 10 bases between them. Germline CDR1 reads SGHRS; CDR2 reads YFSETQ. This CDR3 comprises 14 residues. The CDR3 DNA is TGCGCCAGCAGCTTGGCCCAGGGGTCTTCACCCCTCCACTTT. Encoded protein: CASSLAQGSSPLHF.

As DNA, the CDR3 is TGTGCCAGCAGCCCCCGGGGACAGCACACCGGGGAGCTGTTTTTT. This gives the protein CASSPRGQHTGELFF. The chain is built from TRBV7-3 and TRBJ2-2, with 7 bases that match TRBD1. The CDR3 runs 15 residues. Losses at the gene ends were 5 bases for V and 3 bases for J; bases not matched to a gene: 6. Germline V CDR1 and CDR2: SGHTA, FQGTGA.

This clone turned up a few times. The chain carries TRBV27 and TRBJ1-2; 7 bases align to TRBD1. CDR3 length: 13 amino acids. CDR1 MNHEY and CDR2 SMNVEV come from the germline V gene (reference sequence). Trimming cost V 4 bases and J 9 bases; bases outside gene matches: 8. CDR3 coding DNA: TGTGCCAGCAGTTCCCAACTGACAGGGCGCTACACCTTC. This gives the protein CASSSQLTGRYTF.

Only one count was recorded for this clone. The V call is TRBV2, the J call TRBJ2-4, with D perhaps TRBD1 (6 bases). Deletions cut 6 bases from V and 5 bases from J, with 8 bases between. The CDR3 consists of 12 residues. Looked up from germline, CDR1 is SNHLY and CDR2 is FYNNEI. The CDR3 is CASRAGENIQYF. CDR3 coding DNA: TGTGCCAGCAGGGCAGGGGAAAACATTCAGTACTTC.

A few counts support this clone. This chain connects TRBV4-3 to TRBJ2-2; 15 positions agree with TRBD2. The CDR3 covers 19 residues. After removal of 4 bases from V and 11 bases from J, the junction contained 17 bases not matched to a gene. Germline V gene sequence: CDR1 LGHNA, CDR2 YSLEER. The CDR3 loop reads CASSRYPGLAGGGWVELFF. Here the CDR3 DNA reads TGCGCCAGCAGCCGTTACCCGGGACTAGCGGGGGGCGGTTGGGTTGAGCTGTTTTTT.

This clone has a single count. This chain links TRBV5-4 with TRBJ2-5; D not certain. V shed 4 bases and J shed 4 bases, with 14 bases lying between them. CDR1 is SGHNT and CDR2 is YYREEE in the germline V gene (reference sequence). The CDR3 extends over 14 amino acids. CDR3 DNA sequence: TGTGCCAGCAGCCTGGACCCGATGGGAGAGACCCAGTACTTC. Translation gives CASSLDPMGETQYF.

This clone was seen only a few times. The chain combines TRBV6-5 with TRBJ2-1, with D uncertain. Germline assignment: CDR1 MNHEY and CDR2 SVGAGI. The V and J ends lost 3 bases and 7 bases respectively, with 7 bases between them. The CDR3 has 12 residues. In nucleotides, the CDR3 is TGTGCCAGCAGTTATATAAAGAATGAGCAGTTCTTC. This encodes CASSYIKNEQFF.

The chain links TRBV29-1 to TRBJ1-2, with a tentative D call TRBD1 (6 bases). CDR1 and CDR2 (germline): SQVTM, ANQGSEA. The V and J ends lost 0 bases and 4 bases respectively, with 9 bases between them. The CDR3 has 13 residues. The CDR3 DNA reads as TGCAGCGTTGAAGAGGACAGATTCTATGGCTACACCTTC. As protein: CSVEEDRFYGYTF.

The J gene is TRBJ1-4, the V gene TRBV5-6, with a weak D call TRBD1 (5 bases). The germline gives CDR1 SGHDT, CDR2 YYEEEE. V gave up 4 bases and J gave up 0 bases, with 13 bases separating them. The CDR3 totals 16 residues. CDR3 sequence reads: CASSTYRTATNEKLFF. The CDR3 nucleotides are TGTGCCAGCAGCACCTACAGGACTGCAACTAATGAAAAACTGTTTTTT. The full variable domain, completed using reference TRBV5-6 and TRBJ1-4, is DAGVTQSPTHLIKTRGQQVTLRCSPKSGHDTVSWYQQALGQGPQFIFQYYEEEERQRGNFPDRFSGHQFPNYSSELNVNALLLGDSALYLCASSTYRTATNEKLFFGSGTQLSVL.

The chain combines TRBV5-4 with TRBJ1-4; D is ambiguous. CDR1 SGHNT and CDR2 YYREEE come from the germline V gene (reference sequence). The CDR3 contains 14 residues. V gave up 2 bases and J gave up 3 bases, with 8 bases separating them. The CDR3: CASSFLGSNEKLFF. Written as DNA, the CDR3 is TGTGCCAGCAGCTTCTTGGGATCTAATGAAAAACTGTTTTTT.

The chain has TRBV30 and TRBJ1-6; D remains ambiguous. V was pared by 1 base and J by 13 bases, with 8 bases between. This CDR3 region has 11 residues. Germline lookup yields CDR1 GTSNPN and CDR2 SVGIG (reference sequence). CDR3 sequence (DNA): TGTGCCTGGAGTGCCGTAGGTCCCCTCCACTTT. Translated, it gives CAWSAVGPLHF.

This chain uses TRBV2 with TRBJ1-3; no clear D. V was pared by 2 bases and J by 0 bases, with 8 bases between. Germline V gene data show CDR1 as SNHLY and CDR2 as FYNNEI. CDR3 length: 15 residues. The CDR3 protein is CASSESRYSGNTIYF. CDR3 nucleotides: TGTGCCAGCAGTGAAAGCCGGTACTCTGGAAACACCATATATTTT.

The chain is built from TRBV28 and TRBJ2-3, with D perhaps matching TRBD1 (5 bases). Trimming took 1 base from V and 3 from J, leaving 8 bases between them. Germline V gene lookup returns CDR1 MDHEN and CDR2 SYDVKM. The CDR3 contains 14 residues. The CDR3 loop reads CASSLLQGTDTQYF. CDR3 nucleotides: TGTGCCAGCAGTTTATTGCAGGGAACAGATACGCAGTATTTT.

The chain couples TRBV7-9 to TRBJ1-5; TRBD1 agrees at 10 bases. The germline CDR1 and CDR2 sequences are SEHNR and FQNEAQ (reference sequence). CDR3 length equals 17 residues. The junction had 15 bases not matched to a gene; V was cut back by 4 bases and J by 9 bases. The CDR3 DNA is TGTGCCAGCAGCTCATTTGGGACAGGGGATTCTCCGCCGCCCCAGCATTTT. It codes for CASSSFGTGDSPPPQHF. Variable domain in full (rest from reference TRBV7-9 and TRBJ1-5): DTGVSQNPRHKITKRGQNVTFRCDPISEHNRLYWYRQTLGQGPEFLTYFQNEAQLEKSRLLSDRFSAERPKGSFSTLEIQRTEQGDSAMYLCASSSFGTGDSPPPQHFGDGTRLSIL.

As to this clone: An end of the junction differs from the germline gene, which may be a read error. The chain recombines TRBV7-2 with TRBJ2-3; 10 nucleotides match TRBD2. Germline V lookup: CDR1 SGHTA, CDR2 FQGNSA. This CDR3 comprises 13 residues. CDR3 DNA: TGTGCCAGCAGCCTAGCGGGGGCAGATACGCAGTATTTT. Residues: CASSLAGADTQYF.

In its sample, this clone is medium-sized. V is TRBV12-5 and J is TRBJ1-1; D is undetermined. The V end lost 2 bases, the J end lost 1 base, and 14 bases lay between the germline ends. CDR3 length: 16 residues. From germline, CDR1 is LGHNT and CDR2 FRNRAP. In DNA form, the CDR3 reads TGTGCTAGTGGTTTGCGGGTCGGTCTCCGGAACACTGAAGCTTTCTTT. It specifies CASGLRVGLRNTEAFF.

This clone occurred a few times. This rearrangement joins TRBV10-3 to TRBJ1-1, with TRBD1 matching 9 bases. The CDR3 runs to 14 residues. The germline V gene has CDR1 ENHRY and CDR2 SYGVKD. Trimming took 7 bases from V and 7 from J; bases not matched to a gene: 10. CDR3 sequence reads: CAIKRGTGTGEAFF. The CDR3 nucleotides are TGTGCCATCAAGAGAGGGACAGGGACTGGTGAAGCTTTCTTT.

The CDR3 nucleotides are TGCGCCAGCAGCCATGCCGCTGGGACGGAACTACCCTACGAGCAGTACTTC. Encoded protein: CASSHAAGTELPYEQYF. The chain is built from TRBV4-1 and TRBJ2-7, with D tentatively TRBD1 or TRBD2 (5 bases each). Germline values: CDR1 MGHRA, CDR2 YSYEKL. V lost 3 bases and J 2 bases, leaving 20 bases between the germline ends. The CDR3 loop spans 17 amino acids.

By share of the sample, this clone is medium-sized. V is TRBV4-1 and J is TRBJ2-3, with 7 bases lining up with TRBD2. CDR1 is MGHRA and CDR2 is YSYEKL in the germline V gene. V was clipped by 4 bases and J by 2 bases; unmatched bases: 15. The CDR3 extends over 18 amino acids. The CDR3 nucleotides read TGCGCCAGCAGCCTTAGCATGGGGTGGCGGGGGATCACAGATACGCAGTATTTT. Its translation: CASSLSMGWRGITDTQYF.

Concerning this clone: Its ends do not fully match the called genes, so a read error is possible. At the DNA level, this CDR3 is encoded by other sequences in the same sample as well. The chain is built from TRBV6-1 and TRBJ2-2; weak D call: TRBD1 (6 bases). Looked up from germline, CDR1 is MNHNS and CDR2 is SASEGT. The CDR3 totals 13 residues. The DNA for the CDR3 is TGTGCTAGCAGACAAACAGGGCCCGGGGAGCTGTTTTTT. Translating it yields CASRQTGPGELFF.

The chain uses TRBV5-1 and TRBJ1-6; D might be TRBD1 (5 bases). This CDR3 is built from 13 residues. Germline CDR1 is SGHRS and CDR2 is YFSETQ. V lost 1 base and J lost 12, with 11 bases in between. The CDR3 DNA reads TGCGCCAGCAGCTTGTACCCGGGGGAACCCCTCCACTTT. This codes for CASSLYPGEPLHF.

This clone was observed a handful of times. The chain has TRBV23-1 and TRBJ2-7; D remains ambiguous. TRBV23-1 is treated as an ORF (open reading frame) with a function not yet certain. This CDR3 has 15 residues. Trimming cost V 6 bases and J 5 bases, with 20 bases left between them. CDR3 protein: CASSREPSFGHEQYF. The CDR3 nucleotides read TGCGCCAGCAGCCGCGAGCCCTCCTTCGGGCACGAGCAGTACTTC.